Sequencing of this T cell receptor beta chain was carried out in a study of T cells in Graves' hyperthyroidism and ophthalmopathy. Turning to the study itself: At the time of initial diagnosis and before any treatment, peripheral blood was collected. General study points: It was a median approximately six months before onset that the model predicted ophthalmopathy.

Worth noting for this clonotype: What it binds is unknown. One end of the junction varies from germline; a read error may be responsible.

The CDR3 spans 17 residues. The germline V gene has CDR1 MNHEY and CDR2 SVGAGI. TCR beta CDR3 sequences were amplified from RNA transcripts. HTBI primers drove first-round RT-PCR of the TCR CDR3. TCRdb used MiXCR to reprocess the multiplex PCR reads, holding one entry per CDR3 protein. The table records 600,000 to 750,000 distinct CDR3 sequences, roughly 17% of them present only once. PBMCs stemmed from 10 ml fresh peripheral blood. This sequence originates from a man aged 45-65 years with Graves' hyperthyroidism. The chain is built from TRBV6-5 and TRBJ2-2; 12 positions agree with TRBD2. The sequenced sample was blood. The CDR3 DNA reads as TGTGCCAGCAGTTACTTCGGACTAGCGGGGAACACCGGGGAGCTGGTTTTT. Its translation is CASSYFGLAGNTGELVF.